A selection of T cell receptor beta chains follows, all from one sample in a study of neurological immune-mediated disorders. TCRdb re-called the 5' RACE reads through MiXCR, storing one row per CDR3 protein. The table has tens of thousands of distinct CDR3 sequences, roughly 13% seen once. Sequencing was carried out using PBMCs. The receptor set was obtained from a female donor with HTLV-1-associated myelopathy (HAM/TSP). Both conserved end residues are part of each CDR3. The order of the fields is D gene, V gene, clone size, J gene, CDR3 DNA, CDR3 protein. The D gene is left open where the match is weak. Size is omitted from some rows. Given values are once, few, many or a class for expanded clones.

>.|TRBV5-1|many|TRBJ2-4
TGCGCCAGCAGCCCAGGGGACGCCAAAAACATTCAGTACTTC
CASSPGDAKNIQYF
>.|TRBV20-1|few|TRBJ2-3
TGCAGTGCTAGAGATCAGGCAGATACGCAGTATTTT
CSARDQADTQYF
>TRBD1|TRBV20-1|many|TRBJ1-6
TGCAGTGCTTGGGACAGGGGTAATTCACCCCTCCACTTT
CSAWDRGNSPLHF
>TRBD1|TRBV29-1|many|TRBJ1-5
TGCAGCGTTGAAGAAGGGACAGGCAATCAGCCCCAGCATTTT
CSVEEGTGNQPQHF
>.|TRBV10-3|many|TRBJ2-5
TGTGCCATCAGTGAACAGCAACAAGAGACCCAGTACTTC
CAISEQQQETQYF
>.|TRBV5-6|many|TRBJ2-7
TGTGCCAGCAGCCTGGTCGGTAGGGGCAGGACCTACGAGCAGTACTTC
CASSLVGRGRTYEQYF
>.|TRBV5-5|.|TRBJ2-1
TGTGCCAGCATCAGCCCACCCTCCTACAATGAGCAGTTCTTC
CASISPPSYNEQFF
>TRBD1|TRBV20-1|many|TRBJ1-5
TGCAGTGCCCTTGGACAGGACAATCAGCCCCAGCATTTT
CSALGQDNQPQHF
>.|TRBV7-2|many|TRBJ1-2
TGTGCCAGCAGCTTGGTCGGGTTTCCGGGGACTAACTATGGCTACACCTTC
CASSLVGFPGTNYGYTF
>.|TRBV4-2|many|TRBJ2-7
TGTGCCAGCAGCCAAGTACGGGGGCACTACGAGCAGTACTTC
CASSQVRGHYEQYF
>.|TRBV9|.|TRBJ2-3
TGTGCCAGCAGCGTAGTGTCCCCCACAGATACGCAGTATTTT
CASSVVSPTDTQYF
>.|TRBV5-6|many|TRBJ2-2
TGTGCCAGCAGCCTCCTGACAGGAGACACCGGGGAGCTGTTTTTT
CASSLLTGDTGELFF
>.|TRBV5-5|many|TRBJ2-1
TGTGCCAGCAGCTTGGCCGGGGACTTCTACAATGAGCAGTTCTTC
CASSLAGDFYNEQFF
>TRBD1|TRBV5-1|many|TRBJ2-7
TGCGCCAGCAGCGGACAGGGGAGCTACGAGCAGTACTTC
CASSGQGSYEQYF
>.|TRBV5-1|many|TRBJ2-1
TGCGCCAGCAGCACGGCGGGGGACAGTAGTGAGCAGTTCTTC
CASSTAGDSSEQFF
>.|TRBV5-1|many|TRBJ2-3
TGCGCCAGCAGCGAAGTCACAGATACGCAGTATTTT
CASSEVTDTQYF
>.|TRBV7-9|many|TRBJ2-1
TGTGCCAGCAGCTTACCTAGCCTCGATGAGCAGTTCTTC
CASSLPSLDEQFF
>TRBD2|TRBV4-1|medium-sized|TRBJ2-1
TGCGCCAGCAGCTGGGCGGGGGGCTACAATGAGCAGTTCTTC
CASSWAGGYNEQFF
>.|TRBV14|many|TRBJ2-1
TGTGCCAGCAGCCAAGATCTACCCCAAGAGCAGTTCTTC
CASSQDLPQEQFF
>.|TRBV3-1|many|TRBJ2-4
TGTGCCAGCAGCTACGGCAGTCTAGCCAAAAACATTCAGTACTTC
CASSYGSLAKNIQYF
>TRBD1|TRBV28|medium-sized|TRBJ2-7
TGTGCCACCTTTCCGGGACAGAGCTCCTACGAGCAGTACTTC
CATFPGQSSYEQYF
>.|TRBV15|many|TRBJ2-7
TGTGCTACCAGCAGAGATTCGGTAGGGCAGTACTTC
CATSRDSVGQYF
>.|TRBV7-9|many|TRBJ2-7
TGTGCCAGCAGCCAACCGGGACTTACCTACGAGCAGTACTTC
CASSQPGLTYEQYF
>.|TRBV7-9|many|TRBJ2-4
TGTGCCAGCAGCAGGACGGGAGCCAAAAACATTCAGTACTTC
CASSRTGAKNIQYF
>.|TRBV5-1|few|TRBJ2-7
TGCGCCAGCAGCTTCGACTACTACTCCTACGAGCAGTACTTC
CASSFDYYSYEQYF
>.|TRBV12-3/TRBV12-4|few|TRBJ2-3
TGTGCCAGCAGTCCCGGGCGATCCGACAGCACAGATACGCAGTATTTT
CASSPGRSDSTDTQYF
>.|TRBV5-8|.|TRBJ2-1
TGTGCCAGCAGCTTTAGGGACTCTGGGGATGAGCAGTTCTTC
CASSFRDSGDEQFF
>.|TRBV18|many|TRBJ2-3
TGTGCCAGCTCACCTTGGACCAGCGCGGATACGCAGTATTTT
CASSPWTSADTQYF
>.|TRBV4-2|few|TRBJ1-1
TGTGCCAGCAGCCAAGATGGGGCAGGGGTCACTGAAGCTTTCTTT
CASSQDGAGVTEAFF
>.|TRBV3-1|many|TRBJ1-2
TGTGCCAGCAGCCAGGAGGGGTACCTCACTAACTATGGCTACACCTTC
CASSQEGYLTNYGYTF
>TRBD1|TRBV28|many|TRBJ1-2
TGTGCCAGCAGTTCAACACAGGGGGCTGGGGGCTACACCTTC
CASSSTQGAGGYTF
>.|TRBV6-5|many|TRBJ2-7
TGTGCCAGCAGTTTGTCCGGGTTACCAACCTACGAGCAGTACTTC
CASSLSGLPTYEQYF
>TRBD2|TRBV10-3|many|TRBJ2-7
TGTGCCATCAGCCCTCTAGCGGGGGGCCACGAGCAGTACTTC
CAISPLAGGHEQYF
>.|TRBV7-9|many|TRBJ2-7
TGTGCCAGCAGCTTAGCTGGCGAGCAGTACTTC
CASSLAGEQYF
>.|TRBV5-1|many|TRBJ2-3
TGCGCCAGCAGCTTGGCGGGATCGAATGAGGATACGCAGTATTTT
CASSLAGSNEDTQYF
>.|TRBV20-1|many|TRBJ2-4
TGCAGTGCTAGCCAGGGGCTCGTAGGCAAAAACATTCAGTACTTC
CSASQGLVGKNIQYF
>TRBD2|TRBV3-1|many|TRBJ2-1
TGTGCCAGCAGCGCCACTACTAGCGGGGGCTGGACGGAGCAGTTCTTC
CASSATTSGGWTEQFF
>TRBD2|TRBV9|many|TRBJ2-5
TGTGCCAGCAGCGAGGGACTAGCGGCCAGGCGAGAGACCCAGTACTTC
CASSEGLAARRETQYF
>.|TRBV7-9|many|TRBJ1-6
TGTGCCAGCAGCTTAGACTCGGGGGGCCTGGGTTCACCCCTCCACTTT
CASSLDSGGLGSPLHF
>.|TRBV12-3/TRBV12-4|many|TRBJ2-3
TGTGCCAGCATTCCCTCTGGCGTTAGCACAGATACGCAGTATTTT
CASIPSGVSTDTQYF
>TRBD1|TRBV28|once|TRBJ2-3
TGTGCCAGAAATGTCAGGGGGAGAAGGGGAGATACGCAGTATTTT
CARNVRGRRGDTQYF
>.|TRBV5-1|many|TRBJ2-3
TGCGCCAGCAGCCCAACTATAACGGGGGTTAGCACAGATACGCAGTATTTT
CASSPTITGVSTDTQYF
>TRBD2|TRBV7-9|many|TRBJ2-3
TGTGCCAGCAGCTCTCGCGGGGGGAGCACAGATACGCGGTATTTT
CASSSRGGSTDTRYF
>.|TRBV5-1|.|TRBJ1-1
TGCGCCAGCAGCTCCGAAGGGCGGGGATGGACTGAAGCTTTCTTT
CASSSEGRGWTEAFF
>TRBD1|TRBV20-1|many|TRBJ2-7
TGCAGTGCTCCACCACGGGACAGGGGGCTGTACGAGCAGTACTTC
CSAPPRDRGLYEQYF
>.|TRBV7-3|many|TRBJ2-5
TGTGCCAGCAGCGCCAACAAGGAAGAGACCCAGTACTTC
CASSANKEETQYF
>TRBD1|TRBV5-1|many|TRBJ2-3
TGCGCCAGCAGCCCGAGGGGGACAGCGACTAGCACAGATACGCAGTATTTT
CASSPRGTATSTDTQYF
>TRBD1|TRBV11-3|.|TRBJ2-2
TGTGCCAACAGCTTCGGGACAGGGAACACCGGGGAGCTGTTTTTT
CANSFGTGNTGELFF